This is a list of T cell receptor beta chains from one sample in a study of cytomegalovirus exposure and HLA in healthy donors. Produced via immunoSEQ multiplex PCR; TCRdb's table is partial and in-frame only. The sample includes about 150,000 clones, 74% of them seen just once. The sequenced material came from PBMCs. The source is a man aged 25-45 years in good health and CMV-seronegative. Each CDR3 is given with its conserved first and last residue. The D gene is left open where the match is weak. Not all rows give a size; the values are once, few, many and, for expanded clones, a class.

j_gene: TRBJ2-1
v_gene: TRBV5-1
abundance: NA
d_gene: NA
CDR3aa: CASSLDRAEQFF
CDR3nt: TGCGCCAGCAGCTTGGACAGGGCTGAGCAGTTCTTC

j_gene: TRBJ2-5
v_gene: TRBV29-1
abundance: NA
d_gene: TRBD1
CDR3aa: CSVGDREETQYF
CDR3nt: TGCAGCGTGGGGGACAGGGAAGAGACCCAGTACTTC

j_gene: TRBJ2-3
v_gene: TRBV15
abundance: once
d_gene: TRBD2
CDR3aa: CATSGLAGAHTDTQYF
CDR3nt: TGTGCCACCAGCGGGCTAGCGGGGGCCCACACAGATACGCAGTATTTT

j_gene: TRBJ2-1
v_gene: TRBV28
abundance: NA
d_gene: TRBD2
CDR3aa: CASSSIPGLAGDLNEQFF
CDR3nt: TGTGCCAGCAGTTCTATCCCCGGACTAGCGGGGGACCTGAATGAGCAGTTCTTC

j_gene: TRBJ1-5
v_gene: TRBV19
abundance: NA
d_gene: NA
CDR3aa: CASSGTGTKGQPQHF
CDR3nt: TGTGCCAGTAGTGGGACCGGGACTAAGGGGCAGCCCCAGCATTTT

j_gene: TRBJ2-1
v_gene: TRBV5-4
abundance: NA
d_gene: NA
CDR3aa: CASSDSGRGQFF
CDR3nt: TGTGCCAGCAGCGATAGCGGCCGCGGGCAGTTCTTC

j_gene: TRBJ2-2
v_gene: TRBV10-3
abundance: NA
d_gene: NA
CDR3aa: CAISETGLGTGELFF
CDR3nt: TGTGCCATCAGTGAGACAGGGTTGGGCACCGGGGAGCTGTTTTTT

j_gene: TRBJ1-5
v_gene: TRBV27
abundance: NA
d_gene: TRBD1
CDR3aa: CASGTGDNQPQNF
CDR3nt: TGTGCCAGCGGGACAGGAGATAATCAGCCCCAGAATTTT

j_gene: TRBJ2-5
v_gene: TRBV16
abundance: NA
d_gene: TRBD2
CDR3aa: CASSQFGLAGYTQETQYF
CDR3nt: TGTGCCAGCAGCCAATTCGGTCTAGCGGGATATACTCAAGAGACCCAGTACTTC

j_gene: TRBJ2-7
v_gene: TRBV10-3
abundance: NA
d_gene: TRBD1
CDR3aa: CAISGDRDSYEQYF
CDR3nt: TGTGCCATCAGTGGAGACAGGGATTCCTACGAGCAGTACTTC

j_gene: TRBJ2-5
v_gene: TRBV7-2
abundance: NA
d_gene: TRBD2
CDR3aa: CASRELAGGYQETQYF
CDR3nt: TGTGCCAGCAGGGAACTAGCGGGGGGGTACCAAGAGACCCAGTACTTC

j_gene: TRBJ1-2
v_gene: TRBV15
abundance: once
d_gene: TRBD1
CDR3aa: CATSRQGAYYGYTF
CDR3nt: TGTGCCACCAGCAGACAGGGGGCTTACTATGGCTACACCTTC

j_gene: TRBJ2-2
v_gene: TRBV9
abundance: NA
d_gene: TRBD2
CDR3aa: CASSPRTSGANTGELFF
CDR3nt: TGTGCCAGCAGCCCCCGGACTAGCGGGGCGAACACCGGGGAGCTGTTTTTT

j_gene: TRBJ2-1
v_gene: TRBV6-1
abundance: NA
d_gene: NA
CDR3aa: CASSPTGEITHEQFF
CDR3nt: TGTGCCAGCAGCCCGACGGGAGAGATCACCCATGAGCAGTTCTTC

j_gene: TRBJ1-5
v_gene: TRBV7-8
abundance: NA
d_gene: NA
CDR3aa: CASSLAKRTFVLGAQHF
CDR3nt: TGTGCCAGCAGCTTAGCGAAACGGACTTTCGTCCTTGGGGCCCAGCATTTT

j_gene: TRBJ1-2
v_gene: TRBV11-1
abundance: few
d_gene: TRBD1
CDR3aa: CASSGTAKRGYTF
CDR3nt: TGTGCCAGCAGCGGGACAGCCAAACGTGGCTACACCTTC

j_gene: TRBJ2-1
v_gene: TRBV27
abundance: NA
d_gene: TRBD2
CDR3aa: CASALLGGNEQFF
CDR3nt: TGTGCCAGCGCGCTCTTGGGGGGGAATGAGCAGTTCTTC

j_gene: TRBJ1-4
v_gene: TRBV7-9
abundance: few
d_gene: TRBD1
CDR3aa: CASSPRDRGEKLFF
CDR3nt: TGTGCCAGCAGCCCCAGGGACAGGGGTGAAAAACTGTTTTTT

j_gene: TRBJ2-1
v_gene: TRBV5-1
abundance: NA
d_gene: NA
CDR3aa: CASSLERAGSYNEQFF
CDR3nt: TGCGCCAGCAGCTTGGAAAGGGCGGGGTCCTACAATGAGCAGTTCTTC

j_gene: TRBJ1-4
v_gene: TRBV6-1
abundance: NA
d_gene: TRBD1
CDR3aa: CASTISGTDNEKLFF
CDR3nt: TGTGCCAGCACGATATCCGGGACAGATAATGAAAAACTGTTTTTT

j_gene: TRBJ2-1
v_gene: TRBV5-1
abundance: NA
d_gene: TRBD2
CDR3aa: CASSPGLAGVNNEQFF
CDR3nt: TGCGCCAGCAGCCCGGGACTAGCGGGGGTTAACAATGAGCAGTTCTTC

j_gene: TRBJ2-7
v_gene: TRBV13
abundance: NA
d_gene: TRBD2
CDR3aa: CASSFPRGASYEQYF
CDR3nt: TGTGCCAGCAGCTTCCCGCGGGGGGCCTCCTACGAGCAGTACTTC

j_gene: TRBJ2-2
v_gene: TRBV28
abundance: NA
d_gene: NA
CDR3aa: CASTGLDKLNTGELFF
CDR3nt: TGTGCCAGCACAGGGTTAGATAAATTGAACACCGGGGAGCTGTTTTTT

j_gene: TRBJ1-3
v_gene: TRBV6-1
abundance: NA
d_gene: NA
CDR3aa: CASSRVGGGNTIYF
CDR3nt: TGTGCCAGCAGTCGAGTCGGGGGGGGAAACACCATATATTTT

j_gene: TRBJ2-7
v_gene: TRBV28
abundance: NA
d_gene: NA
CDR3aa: CANPLGGWRGGYEQYF
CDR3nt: TGTGCCAACCCATTGGGGGGATGGCGGGGCGGCTACGAGCAGTACTTC

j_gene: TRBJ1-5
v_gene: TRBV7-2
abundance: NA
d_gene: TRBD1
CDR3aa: CASSATGVGNQPQHF
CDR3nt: TGTGCCAGCAGCGCGACAGGGGTTGGCAATCAGCCCCAGCATTTT

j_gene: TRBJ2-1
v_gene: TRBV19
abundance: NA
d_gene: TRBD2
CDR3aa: CASSMSVGGGSYEQFF
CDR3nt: TGTGCCAGTAGTATGTCAGTCGGGGGGGGGAGCTATGAGCAGTTCTTC

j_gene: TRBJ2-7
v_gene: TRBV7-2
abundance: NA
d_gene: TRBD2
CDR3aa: CASSSSAGVTSYEQYF
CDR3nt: TGTGCCAGCAGCTCCTCGGCGGGGGTTACTTCCTACGAGCAGTACTTC

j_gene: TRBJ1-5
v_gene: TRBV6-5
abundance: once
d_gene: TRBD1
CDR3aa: CASSLGTGNQPQHF
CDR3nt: TGTGCCAGCAGTTTGGGGACAGGGAATCAGCCCCAGCATTTT

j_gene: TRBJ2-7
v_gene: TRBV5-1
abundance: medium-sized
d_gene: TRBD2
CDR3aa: CASSLSGANYEQYF
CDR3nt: TGCGCCAGCAGCCTTAGCGGGGCCAACTACGAGCAGTACTTC

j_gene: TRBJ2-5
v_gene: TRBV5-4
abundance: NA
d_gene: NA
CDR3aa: CASSVRGGETQYF
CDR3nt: TGTGCCAGCAGCGTCAGGGGTGGGGAGACCCAGTACTTC

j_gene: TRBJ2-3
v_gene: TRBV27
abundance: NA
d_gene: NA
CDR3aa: CASSLKTGVDTDTQYF
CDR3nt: TGTGCCAGCAGTCTCAAGACGGGGGTAGACACAGATACGCAGTATTTT

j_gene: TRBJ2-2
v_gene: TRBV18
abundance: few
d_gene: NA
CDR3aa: CASSVPGTLNTGELFF
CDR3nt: TGTGCCAGCTCAGTTCCCGGGACACTGAACACCGGGGAGCTGTTTTTT

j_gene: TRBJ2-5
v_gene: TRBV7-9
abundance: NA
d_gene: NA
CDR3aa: CSSSLTGETQYF
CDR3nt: TGTTCCAGCAGCTTAACCGGGGAGACCCAGTACTTC